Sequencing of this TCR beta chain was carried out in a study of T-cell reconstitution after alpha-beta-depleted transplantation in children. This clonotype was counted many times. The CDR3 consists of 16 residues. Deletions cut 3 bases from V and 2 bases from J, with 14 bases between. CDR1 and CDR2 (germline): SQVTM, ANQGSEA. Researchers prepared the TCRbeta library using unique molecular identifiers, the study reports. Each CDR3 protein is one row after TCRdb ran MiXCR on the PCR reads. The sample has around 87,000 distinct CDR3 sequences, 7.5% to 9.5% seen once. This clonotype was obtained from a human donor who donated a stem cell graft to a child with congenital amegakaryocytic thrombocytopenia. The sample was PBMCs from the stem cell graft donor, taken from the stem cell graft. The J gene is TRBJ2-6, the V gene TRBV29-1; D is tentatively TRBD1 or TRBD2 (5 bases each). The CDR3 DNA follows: TGCAGCGTTGATTCACAGGAGCGGCCTGGGGCCAACGTCCTGACTTTC. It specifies CSVDSQERPGANVLTF.